Following are 21 T cell receptor beta chains from one sample sequenced in a study of blood T cell repertoires in COVID-19. Libraries were prepared by immunoSEQ multiplex PCR; TCRdb keeps only in-frame clonotypes and omits some of them. The sample lists 100,000 to 120,000 clones, more than 80% occurring once. Sequenced material: peripheral blood. Receptors originate from a woman between 35 and 50 years old with acute or convalescent COVID-19.

CDR3 region: CASSSQDRLQRGQYF. The CDR3 DNA reads TGTGCCAGTAGTTCCCAGGACAGGCTCCAGAGGGGGCAGTACTTC. This chain links TRBV19 with TRBJ2-7, with TRBD1 matching 7 bases. The V and J ends lost 5 bases and 9 bases, in that order; junction bases with no gene match: 16. Germline loops: CDR1 LNHDA, CDR2 SQIVND (reference sequence). The CDR3 has 15 residues. Full variable domain (outside the CDR3, taken from reference TRBV19 and TRBJ2-7): DGGITQSPKYLFRKEGQNVTLSCEQNLNHDAMYWYRQDPGQGLRLIYYSQIVNDFQKGDIAEGYSVSREKKESFPLTVTSAQKNPTAFYLCASSSQDRLQRGQYFGPGTRLTVT.

CDR3 loop: CASSLPRQANTEAFF. CDR3 nucleotides: TGCGCCAGCAGTCTACCCAGACAGGCCAACACTGAAGCTTTCTTT. The J gene is TRBJ1-1, the V gene TRBV23-1; D may be TRBD1 (6 bases). TRBV23-1 is an ORF, with its function uncertain. The CDR3 length is 15 residues. Trimming took off 4 bases at V and 2 bases at J, with 14 bases between the two ends.

V is TRBV7-3 and J is TRBJ2-7, with D uncertain. Germline V lookup: CDR1 SGHTA, CDR2 FQGTGA. The CDR3 runs to 12 residues. Trimming took off 5 bases at V and 6 bases at J, with 11 bases between the two ends. The CDR3 nucleotides are TGTGCCAGCAGCCAAACCCAGTCCGAGCAGTACTTC. It codes for CASSQTQSEQYF.

J is TRBJ2-3 and V is TRBV7-8; 7 bases map to TRBD1. Germline V gives CDR1 SGHVS, CDR2 FQNEAQ. This CDR3 region has 11 residues. Losses at the gene ends were 5 bases for V and 9 bases for J; bases not matched to a gene: 2. CDR3 residues: CASSPDRTQYF. As DNA, the CDR3 is TGTGCCAGCAGCCCGGACAGGACGCAGTATTTT.

The chain carries TRBV2 and TRBJ1-2; TRBD1 agrees at 8 bases. Germline V lookup: CDR1 SNHLY, CDR2 FYNNEI. J lost 8 bases, V lost 4 bases, and 6 bases had no gene match. This CDR3 spans 13 amino acids. The CDR3 spells CASSGTGSKGYTF. The CDR3 bases are TGTGCCAGCAGTGGGACAGGGTCGAAGGGCTACACCTTC.

The chain is built from TRBV5-5 and TRBJ2-5; 9 nucleotides match TRBD1. The CDR3 spans 15 residues. CDR1 SGHKS and CDR2 YYEKEE come from the germline V gene (reference sequence). With V trimmed by 3 bases and J by 5 bases, 8 bases remained unmatched. CDR3 in amino acids: CASSSLQGAQETQYF. For the CDR3, the DNA is TGTGCCAGCAGCTCGTTACAGGGGGCGCAGGAGACCCAGTACTTC.

This clone was observed a handful of times. The V gene is TRBV11-2, the J gene TRBJ2-1; possible D gene TRBD2, 6 bases. The length of the CDR3 is 14 residues. The germline gives CDR1 SGHAT, CDR2 FQNNGV. With 1 base removed from V and 10 bases from J, the gap between germline ends came to 14 bases. The CDR3 coding sequence is TGTGCCAGCAGCTTAGCAGGGAGGTCGGCCGAGCAGTTCTTC. Amino acid sequence: CASSLAGRSAEQFF.

This clone has more than one count but fewer than ten. This CDR3 is CASSSRVYSYEQYF. CDR3 bases: TGTGCCAGCAGTTCGCGGGTTTACTCCTACGAGCAGTACTTC. The V and J genes are TRBV27 and TRBJ2-7; weak D call: TRBD2 (5 bases). The V gene's germline CDR1 is MNHEY and CDR2 SMNVEV (reference sequence). The CDR3 runs 14 residues. The V gene lost 4 bases and the J gene lost 0 bases, with 10 bases spanning the gap.

This clone was detected a few times. J is TRBJ2-7 and V is TRBV7-2; a weak D match, TRBD1 (6 bases). The CDR3 is 13 residues long. The germline CDR1 and CDR2 sequences are SGHTA and FQGNSA. V shed 2 bases and J shed 6 bases, with 11 bases lying between them. CDR3 sequence: CASSLPGVGEQYF. CDR3 in DNA: TGTGCCAGCAGCTTACCAGGGGTAGGCGAGCAGTACTTC. Drawing the rest from reference TRBV7-2 and TRBJ2-7, the complete variable domain is GAGVSQSPSNKVTEKGKDVELRCDPISGHTALYWYRQSLGQGLEFLIYFQGNSAPDKSGLPSDRFSAERTGGSVSTLTIQRTQQEDSAVYLCASSLPGVGEQYFGPGTRLTVT.

The chain couples TRBV27 to TRBJ1-6; 10 nucleotides match TRBD1. The CDR3 totals 16 residues. J was trimmed by 1 base and V by 8 bases; bases with no gene match: 5. Germline V gene lookup returns CDR1 MNHEY and CDR2 SMNVEV (reference sequence). The DNA for the CDR3 is TGTGCCAGCCGGACAGGGGGTAATTCCTATAATTCACCCCTCCACTTT. This codes for CASRTGGNSYNSPLHF.

The chain carries TRBV28 and TRBJ2-7; 10 bases line up with TRBD2. The CDR3 sequence is 15 residues long. CDR1 MDHEN and CDR2 SYDVKM come from the germline V gene. V trimming: 2 bases; J trimming: 4 bases; junction bases outside the gene matches: 5. The CDR3 nucleotides are TGTGCCAGCAGTTTACGGACTAGCGGAAGTTACGAGCAGTACTTC. It specifies CASSLRTSGSYEQYF.

V is TRBV10-1 and J is TRBJ2-7; TRBD1 might be the D (6 bases). CDR1 and CDR2 from the germline V gene are WNHNN and SYGVQD (reference sequence). V was pared by 2 bases and J by 5 bases, with 28 bases between. The CDR3 is 19 amino acids. CDR3 nucleotide sequence: TGCGCCAGCAGTGAGGGCCCCGACAGGTCCCCGTCGGCCTTGGACGAGCAGTACTTC. This sequence encodes CASSEGPDRSPSALDEQYF.

The CDR3 region has the DNA TGTGCCAGCAACGGGGTTAATCAGCCCCAGCATTTT. Translating it yields CASNGVNQPQHF. The V gene is TRBV6-6, the J gene TRBJ1-5; D is uncertain. The germline gives CDR1 MNHNY, CDR2 SVGAGI (reference sequence). The CDR3 has 12 residues. V was clipped by 7 bases and J by 4 bases, with 8 bases between them.

The chain couples TRBV7-2 to TRBJ1-4, with D unclear. The CDR3 is 16 amino acids. The V gene's germline CDR1 is SGHTA and CDR2 FQGNSA. The V gene lost 5 bases and the J gene lost 2 bases, with 15 bases spanning the gap. Here the CDR3 reads CASSPLKGLTNEKLFF. DNA of the CDR3: TGTGCCAGCAGCCCACTAAAAGGACTCACTAATGAAAAACTGTTTTTT.

Comment on this clone: Distinct nucleotide sequences in the sample also encode this CDR3. This sequence joins TRBV27 and TRBJ1-4, with 8 bases that match TRBD1. The CDR3 runs 14 residues. Trimming at V came to 3 bases and at J to 7 bases, leaving 4 bases not matched to a gene. The germline V gene has CDR1 MNHEY and CDR2 SMNVEV (reference sequence). In DNA form, the CDR3 reads TGTGCCAGCAGTTTGGACAGGGTTGGTGAAAAACTGTTTTTT. Its protein is CASSLDRVGEKLFF.

V is TRBV18 and J is TRBJ2-7; D might be TRBD2 (6 bases). V gave up 4 bases and J gave up 3 bases, with 10 bases separating them. Germline values: CDR1 KGHSH, CDR2 LQKENI. This CDR3 is built from 13 residues. CDR3 in DNA: TGTGCCAGCTCACTACGGAGGGACTACGAGCAGTACTTC. Translation gives CASSLRRDYEQYF.

The chain has TRBV18 and TRBJ2-7, with 10 bases fitting TRBD1. The CDR3 has 17 residues. In germline, CDR1 is KGHSH, CDR2 LQKENI. The trim removed 0 bases at V and 6 bases at J, leaving 11 bases unmatched. CDR3 nucleotide sequence: TGTGCCAGCTCACCACCGGGCTCCGGGACAGGGGTAGTCGAGCAGTACTTC. This sequence encodes CASSPPGSGTGVVEQYF.

The rearrangement links TRBV9 to TRBJ1-3; maybe TRBD1 (5 bases). Germline assignment: CDR1 SGDLS and CDR2 YYNGEE. V shed 2 bases and J shed 0 bases, with 9 bases lying between them. CDR3 length: 15 amino acids. DNA of the CDR3: TGTGCCAGCAGCGTTCTCCAGGGCTCTGGAAACACCATATATTTT. It codes for CASSVLQGSGNTIYF.

This chain joins TRBV5-1 and TRBJ2-4; TRBD1 agrees at 10 bases. After removal of 2 bases from V and 7 bases from J, the junction contained 12 bases not matched to a gene. CDR3 size: 17 residues. The V gene's germline CDR1 is SGHRS and CDR2 YFSETQ. CDR3 region: CASSLNLRTGGRNIQYF. CDR3 in DNA: TGCGCCAGCAGCTTAAATCTCCGGACAGGGGGGCGGAACATTCAGTACTTC.

The J gene is TRBJ2-5, the V gene TRBV12-5; possibly TRBD1 for D (6 bases). Germline lookup yields CDR1 LGHNT and CDR2 FRNRAP. Between the trimmed V and J ends, which lost 7 bases and 1 base, there was a span of 13 bases. This CDR3 has 14 amino acids. Here the CDR3 DNA reads TGTGCTAGTGCCCGGACAGATCCCCAAGAGACCCAGTACTTC. It translates to CASARTDPQETQYF.

This chain joins TRBV12-5 and TRBJ2-2; unclear D gene. Germline values: CDR1 LGHNT, CDR2 FRNRAP. Trimming pared 7 bases from V and 5 bases from J, leaving 11 bases between. The CDR3 runs to 13 residues. CDR3 amino acids: CASAPQATGELFF. For the CDR3, the DNA is TGTGCTAGTGCCCCGCAGGCGACCGGGGAGCTGTTTTTT.